Described below is a single TCR beta chain sequence and its context. The CDR3 is 15 amino acids. Germline V gene data show CDR1 as SGHAT and CDR2 as FQNNGV. V lost 6 bases and J lost 5; bases outside the gene matches: 9. The sample belongs to a study of cytotoxic CD8 clonotypes in ibrutinib-treated CLL. Profiled with immunoSEQ multiplex PCR; TCRdb holds only in-frame clones, not every one. The repertoire includes some 200,000 clones, 70% of them detected once, and roughly 5.9% sits in the top ten. The sequence was collected from a human donor with chronic lymphocytic leukemia. The J gene is TRBJ2-5, the V gene TRBV11-2; 10 bases are shared with TRBD2. The sequencing here drew on PBMCs, taken after 12 months of ibrutinib treatment. CDR3 residues: CASSPNSGRRETQYF. The CDR3 DNA reads TGTGCCAGCAGTCCTAATAGCGGGAGGAGGGAGACCCAGTACTTC.